Listed below are T cell receptor beta chains from one sample, sequenced in a study of CD8 T cells in ankylosing spondylitis. TCRdb re-called the 5' RACE reads with MiXCR, one entry per CDR3 protein. The table records 380,000 or so distinct CDR3 sequences, 20% to 25% of them present only once. Sequencing was performed on blood, either unsorted or a sorted T cell fraction (not recorded which). Receptors originate from a male donor with ankylosing spondylitis or in good health (not recorded which). CDR3s include the opening cysteine and the closing phenylalanine or tryptophan. Fields, in order: V gene, D gene, J gene, clone size, CDR3 protein, CDR3 DNA. A D gene is named only where the DNA matches it firmly. Clone size appears in some rows only: once, few, many, or a class for an expanded clone.

>TRBV20-1|.|TRBJ2-3|few
CSAREDYFTDTQYF
TGCAGTGCTAGAGAGGACTACTTCACAGATACGCAGTATTTT
>TRBV7-2|.|TRBJ2-1|few
CASSPPFTGTPHNEQFF
TGTGCCAGCAGCCCGCCCTTCACAGGGACCCCACACAATGAGCAGTTCTTC
>TRBV11-2|.|TRBJ2-2|few
CASSFHLQGNTGELFF
TGTGCCAGCAGCTTTCATCTACAGGGGAACACCGGGGAGCTGTTTTTT
>TRBV27|.|TRBJ2-7|once
CATGTESYEQYF
TGTGCCACCGGGACCGAATCCTACGAGCAGTACTTC
>TRBV29-1|TRBD1|TRBJ2-7|.
CSVGTGRMAYEQYF
TGCAGCGTAGGGACAGGGAGGATGGCCTACGAGCAGTACTTC
>TRBV29-1|.|TRBJ2-7|few
CSVESPVAGSEQYF
TGCAGCGTTGAAAGCCCGGTAGCCGGTAGTGAGCAGTACTTC
>TRBV12-3/TRBV12-4|.|TRBJ2-7|few
CASSFGERYEQYF
TGTGCCAGCAGTTTTGGGGAGCGCTACGAGCAGTACTTC
>TRBV30|.|TRBJ2-1|.
CAWSGLLYEQFF
TGTGCCTGGAGCGGCCTCCTCTATGAGCAGTTCTTC
>TRBV15|.|TRBJ1-2|few
CATSRDDRINYGYTF
TGTGCCACCAGCAGGGATGACAGAATTAACTATGGCTACACCTTC
>TRBV11-3|.|TRBJ2-1|.
CASSLGPLNEQFF
TGTGCCAGCAGCTTAGGTCCTCTCAATGAGCAGTTCTTC
>TRBV20-1|TRBD2|TRBJ2-1|.
CSANNLIWAGGAGNEQFF
TGCAGTGCAAACAACCTAATCTGGGCCGGGGGGGCCGGCAATGAGCAGTTCTTC
>TRBV20-1|.|TRBJ2-7|few
CSATARDEQYF
TGCAGTGCTACCGCCAGGGACGAGCAGTACTTC
>TRBV5-1|.|TRBJ2-7|.
CASSLGHTNSYEQYF
TGCGCCAGCAGCTTGGGGCACACTAACTCCTACGAGCAGTACTTC
>TRBV13|.|TRBJ2-2|.
CASSFGPGGGELFF
TGTGCCAGCAGCTTCGGGCCCGGTGGCGGGGAGCTGTTTTTT
>TRBV9|.|TRBJ2-1|.
CASSVARRGVMNEQFF
TGTGCCAGCAGCGTAGCTCGAAGGGGCGTTATGAATGAGCAGTTCTTC
>TRBV4-2|.|TRBJ2-3|.
CASSQVEASTDTQYF
TGTGCCAGCAGCCAAGTAGAGGCGAGCACAGATACGCAGTATTTT
>TRBV7-2|TRBD2|TRBJ2-3|.
CASIDIGEGRWDTQYF
TGTGCCAGCATCGACATCGGGGAGGGAAGATGGGATACGCAGTATTTT